This TCR beta chain originates from a study of T cells in Graves' hyperthyroidism and ophthalmopathy (dated by TCRdb to the late 2010s). With regard to the full study: Peripheral blood samples were taken at the time of initial diagnosis, prior to any treatment. To identify distinguishing TCR V-J signatures, a discovery cohort of 95 to 100 patients was used, comprising 43 with Graves' ophthalmopathy and roughly 60 with stable Graves' hyperthyroidism. An independent validation cohort of under 20 hyperthyroidism patients and more than 15 patients who later progressed to ophthalmopathy tested prospective prediction of ophthalmopathy. The 95 to 100 discovery patients were randomly divided into training and test sets at a 7:3 ratio. In addition, the study compared T-cell repertoires in thyroid tissue and in blood from roughly six Graves' hyperthyroidism patients. Following sampling, methimazole starting at 30 mg daily was given to hyperthyroidism patients, and high-dose intravenous methylprednisolone was given to ophthalmopathy patients. The paper reports TCR Vbeta CDR3 sequencing of 140 or so peripheral blood samples: around 45 ophthalmopathy, around 80 hyperthyroidism and approximately 17 progressor patients.

The TCR beta CDR3 regions were amplified from the RNA transcripts. A first-round RT-PCR of the TCR CDR3 used the HTBI primer set with the Qiagen OneStep RT-PCR kit. Libraries were constructed in a second round of multiplex PCR, after which size selection and purification were performed. Libraries were sequenced paired-end with 100 bp reads on an Illumina HiSeq2000. Regarding the original processing steps: SOAPnuke was used to process the raw data, removing reads that contained adapters or uncalled bases, had a mean Phred below 15, or lacked an exact match to the constant primer or identifier. High-quality paired reads were merged using COPE v1.2.5, and each unique nucleotide sequence was defined as a clonotype. MiTCR v1.1 was used to align clonotypes to the IMGT TRBV, TRBD and TRBJ reference segments. The analysis included only V-J combinations with a frequency above 0.0001, which together covered over 98% of the repertoires. A TCS score was defined as the ratio of F50 (clonal expansion) to E x V (chaos), with BLOSUM62-based TCRdist applied between CDR3 peptides within each V-J. Welch's t-statistics and random forest reduced fewer than 600 V-J features to 13, which were used in a naive Bayes classifier (R e1071). TCRdb trimmed public reads at Q25 via fastp, called clones via MiXCR and kept in-frame beta chains. Entries that share a CDR3 protein sequence are merged under the most common genes and DNA. These V and J calls rely on TCRdb rather than the paper's analysis. This sample gives approximately 350,000 distinct CDR3 sequences in total; roughly 15% of them show up just once. About 20% of the sample belongs to the ten largest clones.

Here is what the overall study found, with its caveats: A 13 V-J signature model separated ophthalmopathy from stable hyperthyroidism, with around 91% sensitivity and about 81% specificity in cross-validation and 80%/75% in testing. Most expanded thyroid clonotypes (frequency above 0.001) were also detected in blood, a finding suggesting that blood repertoires may reflect thyroid immune responses. No statistical method was used to fix the sample size in advance, and group allocation was not hidden from the investigators. During validation, the model predicted progression to ophthalmopathy a median of about 6.3 months ahead of onset, with almost 71% sensitivity and under 85% specificity.

At the junction V is shortened by 2 bases and J by 3 bases, with 7 bases in between. Measured from the cysteine to the phenylalanine, the CDR3 is 14 residues long. The sequence is cut down to CDR3 DNA, 42 bases in frame from base 1. As encoded in the germline V gene, CDR1 is MNHEY while CDR2 is SVGAGI. Ophthalmopathy patients had moderately to severely active disease, Clinical Activity Score of at least 3, NOSPECS grade of at least 4, and duration under 3 months. Exclusion was applied to patients with uncontrolled infections, other autoimmune diseases, pregnancy or lactation. Diagnoses were established on the basis of clinical symptoms, serum thyroxine and TRAb, thyroid ultrasound, and orbital computed tomography. PBMCs were separated from roughly 9.3 ml of fresh peripheral blood using Ficoll-Paque density gradient centrifugation. Trizol reagent was used to extract total RNA, and RNA quality was then checked on an Agilent 2100 Bioanalyzer.

In regard to this clonotype: Its antigen has not been determined. No clone much larger than this one lies a single base away; base qualities are absent.

Recombination connected TRBV6-5 to TRBJ2-2; a confident D gene designation cannot be given. This sequence was found in a woman in her sixties or seventies with Graves' ophthalmopathy. The sequencing sample was made of blood. CDR3 loop: CASSYQRDTGELFF. The DNA reads as follows: TGTGCCAGCAGTTACCAGAGAGACACCGGGGAGCTGTTTTTT.